This T cell receptor (beta chain) is from a study of brain T cells in children with intractable seizures. Study-wide results and caveats: Viral specificity was inferred only from CDR3 similarity; HCMV serostatus was unknown. Pre-surgery blood may have been undersampled, hiding some clones.

Time point described: blood from clinic visit 5 months post-surgery; TSC patient then seizure free. Sequencing was limited to surgery cases with top T cell transcript signatures in brain tissue. Concerning this clone: Antigen unknown.

CDR3 length: 15 residues. CDR1 and CDR2 (germline): SGDLS, YYNGEE. The J segment lost 7 bases and the V segment lost 0 bases, leaving 7 bases of the junction unmatched. The table came from immunoSEQ multiplex PCR; TCRdb's copy has only in-frame clones and leaves some out. Of 340,000 or so clones detected, 93% appear once; the ten largest clones hold about 5.8%. Here the sequenced sample was peripheral blood, taken approximately 5 months after surgery. The chain recombines TRBV9 with TRBJ2-1, with TRBD1 identical over 7 bases. The sequence was obtained from a boy in the first two years of life with tuberous sclerosis and intractable seizures. Here the CDR3 reads CASSVGTGFTNEQFF. The DNA of the CDR3 is TGTGCCAGCAGCGTAGGGACAGGCTTTACGAATGAGCAGTTCTTC.